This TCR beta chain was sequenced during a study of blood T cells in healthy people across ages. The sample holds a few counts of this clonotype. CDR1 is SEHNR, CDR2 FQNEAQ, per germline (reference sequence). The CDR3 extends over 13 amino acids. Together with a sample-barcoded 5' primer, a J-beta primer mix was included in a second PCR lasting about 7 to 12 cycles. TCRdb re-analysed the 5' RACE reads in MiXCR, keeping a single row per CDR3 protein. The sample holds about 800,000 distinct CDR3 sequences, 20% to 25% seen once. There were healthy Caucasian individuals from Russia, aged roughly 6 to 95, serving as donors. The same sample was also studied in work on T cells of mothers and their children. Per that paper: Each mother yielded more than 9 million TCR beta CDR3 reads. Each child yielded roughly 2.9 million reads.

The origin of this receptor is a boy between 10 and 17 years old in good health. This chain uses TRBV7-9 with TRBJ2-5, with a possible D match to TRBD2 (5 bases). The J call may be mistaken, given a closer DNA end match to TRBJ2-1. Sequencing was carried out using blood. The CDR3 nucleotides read TGTGCCAGCGTCGGGGTACCCTACAATGAGCAGTTCTTC. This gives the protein CASVGVPYNEQFF.